This T cell receptor (beta chain) appears in the sequencing data of a study of T-cell reconstitution after alpha-beta-depleted transplantation in children. A library of TCRbeta sequences, prepared with unique molecular identifiers, was generated. TCRdb re-called the PCR reads with MiXCR, one entry per CDR3 protein. This sample has 250,000 to 400,000 distinct CDR3 sequences, with approximately 23% found just once. A note on this clonotype: The antigen is not known.

Germline lookup yields CDR1 MNHEY and CDR2 SMNVEV (reference sequence). This CDR3 has 12 residues. V dropped 6 bases and J dropped 5 bases, with 7 bases sitting between them. Overall study findings and caveats: Recipient T cells and thymic progenitors that survived gave rise to the high TCRbeta diversity observed at day 60 in some patients.

The sequencing used PBMCs, mostly from graft donor cells, collected 180 days after TCRalphabeta/CD19-depleted stem cell transplant. The chain couples TRBV27 to TRBJ2-2, with D uncertain. This receptor was identified in a male patient aged 10 to 17 who had a stem cell transplant for acute lymphoblastic leukemia, so the T cells may come from the graft donor. In DNA form, the CDR3 reads TGTGCCAGCAGGCACAGAACCGGGGAGCTGTTTTTT. This translates into CASRHRTGELFF.